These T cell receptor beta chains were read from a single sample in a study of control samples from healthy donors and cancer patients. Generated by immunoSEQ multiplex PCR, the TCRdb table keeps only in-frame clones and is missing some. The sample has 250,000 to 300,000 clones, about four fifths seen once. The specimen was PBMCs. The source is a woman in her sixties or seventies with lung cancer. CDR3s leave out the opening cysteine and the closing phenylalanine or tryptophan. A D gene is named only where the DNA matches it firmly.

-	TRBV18	ASSPPALAPSSTDTQY
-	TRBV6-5	ASSPPEGSPWKQY
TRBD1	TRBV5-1	ASTITTGGNIQY
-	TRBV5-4	ASSPRRAASTDTQY
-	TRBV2	ASSVIGGDTQY
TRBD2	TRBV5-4	ASSPSGGAGETQY
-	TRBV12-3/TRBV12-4	ASSPQGIGYT
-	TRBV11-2	ASSLEPGGKLF
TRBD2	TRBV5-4	ASTGREGSGRQF
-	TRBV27	ASSTQGSNYGYT
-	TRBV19	ASSMEGPADEQF
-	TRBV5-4	ASSAEIANTGELF